This T cell receptor beta chain was retrieved from a study of cytomegalovirus exposure and HLA in healthy donors. This clone was seen a handful of times. The antigen remains unidentified. Use of 60 Vbeta and 13 Jbeta primers characterized the PCR. Only in-frame clones appear in the TCRdb table, and some are missing; sequencing was by immunoSEQ multiplex PCR. The table lists under 150,000 clones, approximately 10% of them singletons. Study results and caveats: Confirmation was obtained in vitro that a few CMV-associated chains are specific for CMV antigens. Some highly shared sequence variants likely arose as a pipeline artifact.

This CDR3 is built from 16 residues. Per germline, CDR1 SGHRS and CDR2 YFSETQ. V lost 4 bases to trimming and J lost 4 bases; unmatched junction nucleotides: 10. Sequences were obtained from PBMCs. The gene calls are TRBV5-1 and TRBJ2-2; TRBD1 matches 7 bases. The clonotype comes from a woman aged 40 to 50 in good health and CMV-seropositive. CDR3 sequence reads: CASSTGQADLTGELFF. CDR3 nucleotide sequence: TGCGCCAGCAGCACCGGACAGGCGGATCTCACCGGGGAGCTGTTTTTT.